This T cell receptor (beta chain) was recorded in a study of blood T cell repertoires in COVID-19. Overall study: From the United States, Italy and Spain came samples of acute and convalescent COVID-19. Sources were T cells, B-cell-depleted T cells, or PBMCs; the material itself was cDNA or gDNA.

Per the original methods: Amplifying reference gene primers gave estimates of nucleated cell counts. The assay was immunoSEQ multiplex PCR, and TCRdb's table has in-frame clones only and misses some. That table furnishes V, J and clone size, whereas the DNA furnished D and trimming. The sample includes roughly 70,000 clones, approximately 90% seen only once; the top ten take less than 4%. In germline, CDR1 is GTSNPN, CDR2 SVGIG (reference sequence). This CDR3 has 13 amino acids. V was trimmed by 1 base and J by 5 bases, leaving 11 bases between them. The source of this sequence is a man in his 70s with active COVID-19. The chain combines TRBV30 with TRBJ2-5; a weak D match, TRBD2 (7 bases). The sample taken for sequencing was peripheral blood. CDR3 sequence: CAWSGGGRETQYF. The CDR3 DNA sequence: TGTGCCTGGAGTGGGGGGGGGCGCGAGACCCAGTACTTC.